The clone carrying this TCR beta chain was picked up one time. From germline, CDR1 is SGHAT and CDR2 FQNNGV. This CDR3 comprises 12 residues. V lost 4 bases and J 7 bases, leaving 10 bases between the germline ends. Original handling: Quantification of nucleated cells was approximated via reference gene primer amplification. Some clones are missing from TCRdb's copy, which holds only in-frame ones; the method was immunoSEQ multiplex PCR. V, J and clone size reflect that table, while D and trimming were determined from the DNA. This sample has over 350,000 clones, with 86% found just once. This record belongs to a study of blood T cell repertoires in COVID-19. Study in general: Specimens from acute and convalescent COVID-19 originated in the United States, Italy and Spain. T cells, B-cell-depleted T cells, or PBMCs supplied cDNA or gDNA.

The receptor was derived from a woman in her twenties or thirties with active or convalescent COVID-19. The chain couples TRBV11-2 to TRBJ1-1; tentative D call: TRBD1 (6 bases). The sample taken for sequencing was peripheral blood. In DNA, the CDR3 is TGTGCCAGCAGCTGGGGAGGGGGTGAAGCTTTCTTT. Protein sequence: CASSWGGGEAFF. Filled out from reference TRBV11-2 and TRBJ1-1, the complete variable domain reads EAGVAQSPRYKIIEKRQSVAFWCNPISGHATLYWYQQILGQGPKLLIQFQNNGVVDDSQLPKDRFSAERLKGVDSTLKIQPAKLEDSAVYLCASSWGGGEAFFGQGTRLTVV.